A single T cell receptor beta chain is shown here with its context. The sample is drawn from a study of blood T cell repertoires in COVID-19. Assay: immunoSEQ multiplex PCR; the TCRdb copy retains only in-frame clones and omits some. The sample has approximately 190,000 clones, nearly 90% seen once; the top ten hold 20% to 25%. This CDR3 has 13 amino acids. Germline CDR1 MNHEY, CDR2 SMNVEV (reference sequence). Trimming pared 6 bases from V and 8 bases from J, leaving 16 bases between. The chain has TRBV27 and TRBJ1-2, with D possibly matching TRBD1 (6 bases). Sequencing was carried out using peripheral blood. This clonotype originated in a man aged 60-69 years with active or convalescent COVID-19. The CDR3 region is CASSPGQTGGYTF. The CDR3 DNA sequence: TGTGCCAGCAGCCCGGGACAAACGGGGGGCTACACCTTC.